Below, 8 T cell receptor beta chains from the same sample are listed, as sequenced in a study of HIV-infected patients and healthy controls. 500 ng RNA was reverse transcribed with alpha and beta constant-region primers. Separate chain-specific third strand synthesis with multiplexing indices produced the alpha and beta libraries. TCRdb re-derived calls from the 5' RACE reads in MiXCR, one entry per CDR3 protein. The sample comprises about 19,000 distinct CDR3 sequences, about 8.3% of which are singletons, and 2.6% rests with the top ten. Whole blood was used without fractionation, so all unsorted peripheral T cells were included. What was sequenced was blood. The source of these receptors is an adult in good health.

This clonotype has at least ten counts. This chain uses TRBV28 with TRBJ2-4, with D unclear. The germline CDR1 and CDR2 sequences are MDHEN and SYDVKM. Trimming pared 5 bases from V and 10 bases from J, leaving 15 bases between. This CDR3 comprises 13 residues. Here the CDR3 reads CASSGVRLSIQYF. CDR3 sequence (DNA): TGTGCCAGCAGTGGGGTCCGGCTGTCGATTCAGTACTTC.

This clonotype appeared a few times. The chain is built from TRBV20-1 and TRBJ2-7, with TRBD2 matching 7 bases. The CDR3 loop spans 12 amino acids. Germline V CDR1 and CDR2: DFQATT, SNEGSKA (reference sequence). Trimming removed 5 bases from V and 6 bases from J; junction bases left unmatched: 7. CDR3 in amino acids: CSAPDTGGEQYF. For the CDR3, the DNA is TGCAGTGCTCCAGACACGGGGGGCGAGCAGTACTTC.

This clonotype has at least ten counts. The chain links TRBV9 to TRBJ2-3, with D perhaps TRBD2 (5 bases). The CDR3 loop spans 16 amino acids. The germline V gene encodes CDR1 SGDLS and CDR2 YYNGEE. V lost 4 bases and J lost 0, with 15 bases in between. The CDR3 spells CASSSPRRASTDTQYF. Written as DNA, the CDR3 is TGTGCCAGCAGCTCTCCTAGGCGGGCTAGCACAGATACGCAGTATTTT. Filled out from reference TRBV9 and TRBJ2-3, the complete variable domain reads DSGVTQTPKHLITATGQRVTLRCSPRSGDLSVYWYQQSLDQGLQFLIQYYNGEERAKGNILERFSAQQFPDLHSELNLSSLELGDSALYFCASSSPRRASTDTQYFGPGTRLTVL.

This clonotype was observed a handful of times. The chain has TRBV19 and TRBJ2-1; TRBD2 matches at 9 bases. V shed 7 bases and J 7 bases; nucleotides not matched to a gene: 14. This CDR3 is 16 amino acids long. The V gene's germline CDR1 is LNHDA and CDR2 SQIVND (reference sequence). This chain's CDR3 is CASTPRGAGGVNEQFF. The CDR3 region has the DNA TGTGCCAGTACACCACGTGGGGCGGGAGGGGTTAATGAGCAGTTCTTC.

This clonotype was detected many times. The chain employs TRBV4-2 and TRBJ2-1; perhaps D is TRBD1 or TRBD2 (5 bases each). The ends were cut back, 4 bases at V and 8 bases at J, with 12 bases in the middle. Germline-derived CDR1 and CDR2 are LGHNA and YNFKEQ. CDR3 length: 13 amino acids. In DNA, the CDR3 is TGTGCCAGCAGCCGTGGACGGGGCGATGAGCAGTTCTTC. It yields the protein CASSRGRGDEQFF.

There are many counts of this clonotype. The genes are TRBV5-1 and TRBJ2-3; D is possibly TRBD2 (5 bases). V was trimmed by 4 bases and J by 4 bases, leaving 13 bases between them. Germline-derived CDR1 and CDR2 are SGHRS and YFSETQ. The CDR3 has 14 amino acids. The CDR3 here is CASSGIAGADTQYF. The CDR3 DNA follows: TGCGCCAGCAGCGGAATTGCGGGTGCAGATACGCAGTATTTT.

This clonotype was observed many times. The chain links TRBV11-2 to TRBJ1-1, with D hard to call. Trimming cost V 5 bases and J 1 base, with 11 bases left between them. The CDR3 is 14 residues long. Germline V gene data show CDR1 as SGHAT and CDR2 as FQNNGV. CDR3 region: CASSLGPSNTEAFF. In DNA form, the CDR3 reads TGTGCCAGCAGCCTGGGCCCCTCGAACACTGAAGCTTTCTTT.

This clonotype has at least ten counts. The V and J genes are TRBV3-1 and TRBJ1-1; D may be TRBD1 (5 bases). This CDR3 has 16 residues. Trimming took 1 base from V and 2 from J, leaving 14 bases between them. From germline, CDR1 is LGHDT and CDR2 YNNKEL (reference sequence). The CDR3 loop reads CASSQGTSGRNTEAFF. CDR3 nucleotide sequence: TGTGCCAGCAGCCAAGGGACCTCGGGACGCAACACTGAAGCTTTCTTT.